The 23 T cell receptor beta chains listed next were all sequenced from one sample in a study of blood T cell repertoires in COVID-19. Method: immunoSEQ multiplex PCR; TCRdb's copy keeps in-frame clones and lacks some. The table has 310,000 or so clones, around 87% seen once. The source material was peripheral blood. These receptors were taken from a man between 65 and 80 years old with acute or convalescent COVID-19.

The J gene is TRBJ1-5, the V gene TRBV6-6; 8 bases match TRBD1. Trimming removed 6 bases from V and 6 bases from J; junction bases left unmatched: 10. Per germline, CDR1 MNHNY and CDR2 SVGAGI (reference sequence). There are 15 residues in the CDR3. The CDR3 nucleotides read TGTGCCAGCAGCACAGGACAGGGATCCGCTCAGCCCCAGCATTTT. Translation: CASSTGQGSAQPQHF.

The gene calls are TRBV7-8 and TRBJ2-3, with 8 positions matching TRBD2. Germline CDR1 is SGHVS and CDR2 is FQNEAQ. With V trimmed by 5 bases and J by 3 bases, 10 bases remained unmatched. The CDR3 runs to 16 residues. CDR3 loop: CASSPREGRRTDTQYF. The CDR3 bases are TGTGCCAGCAGCCCCCGGGAGGGGAGGAGGACAGATACGCAGTATTTT.

This rearrangement joins TRBV2 to TRBJ1-2; 7 nucleotides line up with TRBD1. Germline V gene lookup returns CDR1 SNHLY and CDR2 FYNNEI. V was clipped by 5 bases and J by 4 bases; unmatched bases: 4. The CDR3 has 13 amino acids. CDR3 DNA sequence: TGTGCCAGCAGTAGGGACAGAGTCTATGGCTACACCTTC. It is translated as CASSRDRVYGYTF.

This clone showed up just once. J is TRBJ2-5 and V is TRBV28; 7 bases are shared with TRBD2. The CDR3 has 13 residues. V trimming: 6 bases; J trimming: 7 bases; junction bases outside the gene matches: 8. From germline, CDR1 is MDHEN and CDR2 SYDVKM. CDR3 amino acids: CASSQGLEGTQYF. The CDR3 DNA sequence: TGTGCCAGCAGCCAAGGACTAGAAGGGACCCAGTACTTC.

The V and J genes are TRBV27 and TRBJ2-3, with D maybe TRBD2 (5 bases). The CDR3 runs to 13 residues. V was trimmed by 6 bases and J by 2 bases, leaving 9 bases between them. Germline lookup yields CDR1 MNHEY and CDR2 SMNVEV (reference sequence). CDR3 in amino acids: CASRRDPTDTQYF. Written as DNA, the CDR3 is TGTGCCAGCAGGAGGGATCCCACAGATACGCAGTATTTT.

This clone was seen a single time. The V call is TRBV19, the J call TRBJ2-7, with a tentative D call TRBD1 (6 bases). From germline, CDR1 is LNHDA and CDR2 SQIVND (reference sequence). This CDR3 spans 18 amino acids. V lost 5 bases, J lost 0 bases, and 23 bases lay in between. The CDR3 loop is CASSPQGMRSHVSYEQYF. CDR3 in DNA: TGTGCCAGTAGTCCACAGGGTATGAGGTCCCACGTCTCCTACGAGCAGTACTTC.

This chain uses TRBV28 with TRBJ2-1; D is perhaps TRBD2 (6 bases). The CDR3 runs 14 residues. Trimming stripped 7 bases from V and 4 bases from J, with 14 bases between. Germline lookup yields CDR1 MDHEN and CDR2 SYDVKM. CDR3 residues: CASTRGAGYNEQFF. CDR3 DNA: TGTGCCAGCACCCGGGGCGCGGGATACAATGAGCAGTTCTTC.

CDR3 amino acids: CATSREDRIYGYTF. The CDR3 DNA reads as TGTGCCACCAGCAGGGAGGACAGGATCTATGGCTACACCTTC. This rearrangement joins TRBV15 to TRBJ1-2, with TRBD1 matching over 7 bases. The CDR3 sequence is 14 residues long. Per germline, CDR1 LNHNV and CDR2 YYDKDF (reference sequence). Trimming at V came to 3 bases and at J to 4 bases, leaving 5 bases not matched to a gene.

With regard to this clone: The CDR3 does not close with the conserved phenylalanine or tryptophan, likely indicating a read error. This chain links TRBV5-4 with TRBJ1-1; TRBD1 matches 7 bases. This CDR3 region has 15 residues. V lost 4 bases and J lost 3; bases outside the gene matches: 9. Germline CDR1 and CDR2: SGHNT and YYREEE (reference sequence). In DNA, the CDR3 is TGTGCCAGCAGCCGTCGGACAGGTACCTACACTGAAGCTTTCCTT. It is translated as CASSRRTGTYTEAFL.

The rearrangement joins TRBV9 to TRBJ2-7, with TRBD1 identical over 10 bases. Germline loops: CDR1 SGDLS, CDR2 YYNGEE. The CDR3 length is 14 residues. After removal of 3 bases from V and 4 bases from J, the junction contained 4 bases not matched to a gene. The CDR3 DNA follows: TGTGCCAGCAGCGGACAGGGGGCGCCTTACGAGCAGTACTTC. Protein product: CASSGQGAPYEQYF.

The V gene is TRBV28, the J gene TRBJ2-4; TRBD2 matches at 11 bases. The CDR3 is made up of 16 amino acids. V lost 2 bases and J lost 5; bases outside the gene matches: 5. Germline V CDR1 and CDR2: MDHEN, SYDVKM. The CDR3 spells CASSLGTSGFENIQYF. CDR3 sequence (DNA): TGTGCCAGCAGTTTAGGGACTAGCGGATTCGAAAACATTCAGTACTTC.

Worth noting for this clone: This same CDR3 is encoded by further DNA sequences in the sample. The rearrangement links TRBV5-1 to TRBJ2-1; the match to TRBD2 covers 9 bases. Trimming at V came to 2 bases and at J to 2 bases, leaving 2 bases not matched to a gene. The CDR3 extends over 15 amino acids. Germline V CDR1 and CDR2: SGHRS, YFSETQ. The CDR3 loop reads CASSLAGGTYNEQFF. CDR3 nucleotide sequence: TGCGCCAGCAGCTTAGCGGGGGGCACCTACAATGAGCAGTTCTTC. The whole variable domain, remainder taken from reference TRBV5-1 and TRBJ2-1, is KAGVTQTPRYLIKTRGQQVTLSCSPISGHRSVSWYQQTPGQGLQFLFEYFSETQRNKGNFPGRFSGRQFSNSRSEMNVSTLELGDSALYLCASSLAGGTYNEQFFGPGTRLTVL.

This clone has a handful of counts. V is TRBV7-9 and J is TRBJ2-7; D is unresolved. V was pared by 4 bases and J by 6 bases, with 16 bases between. The CDR3 spans 14 residues. Germline V gene data show CDR1 as SEHNR and CDR2 as FQNEAQ (reference sequence). The CDR3 DNA is TGTGCCAGCAGCTCGCCTGTCGGTTCTTCCGAGCAGTACTTC. This gives the protein CASSSPVGSSEQYF.

The chain employs TRBV3-1 (or the pseudogene TRBV3-2) and TRBJ1-3; 11 bases are shared with TRBD1. V shed 0 bases, J shed 9 bases, and the junction held 16 bases outside the gene matches. CDR3 length equals 19 residues. Germline V gene lookup returns CDR1 LGHDT and CDR2 YNNKEL (reference sequence). This CDR3 is CASSQDNPVFRTGGSTIYF. CDR3 sequence (DNA): TGTGCCAGCAGCCAAGATAACCCTGTTTTCCGGACAGGGGGCAGCACCATATATTTT.

V usage is TRBV2 and J usage is TRBJ1-6, with D perhaps TRBD1 (5 bases). CDR3 length: 15 amino acids. Germline V gives CDR1 SNHLY, CDR2 FYNNEI. The V end lost 5 bases, the J end lost 5 bases, and 13 bases lay between the germline ends. The CDR3 DNA reads TGTGCCAGCAGTCTACGACAGCCCAATAATTCACCCCTCCACTTT. Translation gives CASSLRQPNNSPLHF.

V and J are TRBV4-2 and TRBJ2-1; D uncertain. The CDR3 runs 16 residues. The germline V and J ends were trimmed by 0 bases and 2 bases, with 11 bases remaining between them. Germline V gives CDR1 LGHNA, CDR2 YNFKEQ. The DNA of the CDR3 is TGTGCCAGCAGCCAAGACCCCGCGACAACCTACAATGAGCAGTTCTTC. It yields the protein CASSQDPATTYNEQFF.

The rearrangement joins TRBV2 to TRBJ2-2; the D gene is possibly TRBD1 (6 bases). The V gene lost 6 bases and the J gene lost 6 bases, with 14 bases spanning the gap. The length of the CDR3 is 14 residues. Germline V gives CDR1 SNHLY, CDR2 FYNNEI. CDR3 region: CASRQGSGSGELFF. The CDR3 DNA follows: TGTGCCAGCAGACAGGGATCTGGGTCCGGGGAGCTGTTTTTT.

This clone is a singleton in its sample. This sequence joins TRBV7-9 and TRBJ2-1, with 8 bases identical to TRBD2. The ends lost 2 bases at V and 9 bases at J; junction bases unmatched: 9. The CDR3 has 15 amino acids. Germline CDR1 SEHNR, CDR2 FQNEAQ (reference sequence). The CDR3 region is CASSLNTVAGSEQFF. DNA for the CDR3: TGTGCCAGCAGCTTAAATACGGTAGCGGGATCTGAGCAGTTCTTC.

In regard to this clone: Other DNA sequences in this sample translate to the same CDR3. The chain employs TRBV5-1 and TRBJ2-7; 9 bases are a match to TRBD1. Germline V gene lookup returns CDR1 SGHRS and CDR2 YFSETQ. The CDR3 runs to 14 residues. V lost 4 bases and J lost 1; bases outside the gene matches: 3. The CDR3 here is CASSPGTGSYEQYF. The CDR3 nucleotides read TGCGCCAGCAGCCCCGGGACAGGGTCCTACGAGCAGTACTTC.

The DNA for the CDR3 is TGTGCCATCAAATTAGCGGGTGCATACAATGAGCAGTTCTTC. This gives the protein CAIKLAGAYNEQFF. The chain couples TRBV21-1 to TRBJ2-1; the table gives TRBD2 as D, unverified against the DNA. TRBV21-1 is designated a pseudogene. The CDR3 has 14 amino acids.

The CDR3, as DNA: TGTGCCAGCAGTTACTCTAGGGGAGGGGGTGTCACTGAAGCTTTCTTT. Amino acids: CASSYSRGGGVTEAFF. The chain is built from TRBV6-6 and TRBJ1-1, with D possibly being TRBD1 (6 bases). Trimming took 0 bases from V and 4 from J, leaving 15 bases between them. The length of the CDR3 is 16 residues. In germline, CDR1 is MNHNY, CDR2 SVGAGI (reference sequence).

The chain's CDR3 is CASINPGQQNTGELFF. CDR3 in DNA: TGTGCCAGCATAAATCCGGGACAGCAGAACACCGGGGAGCTGTTTTTT. The chain carries TRBV28 and TRBJ2-2; TRBD1 agrees at 7 bases. Germline CDR1 is MDHEN and CDR2 is SYDVKM. J lost 1 base, V lost 7 bases, and 9 bases had no gene match. The CDR3 consists of 16 residues.

CDR3 sequence: CASSMGQGETQYF. For the CDR3, the DNA is TGTGCCAGTAGTATGGGACAGGGCGAGACCCAGTACTTC. This chain joins TRBV19 and TRBJ2-5; 9 positions agree with TRBD1. V was clipped by 3 bases and J by 5 bases; unmatched bases: 1. This CDR3 has 13 residues. Germline values: CDR1 LNHDA, CDR2 SQIVND (reference sequence).